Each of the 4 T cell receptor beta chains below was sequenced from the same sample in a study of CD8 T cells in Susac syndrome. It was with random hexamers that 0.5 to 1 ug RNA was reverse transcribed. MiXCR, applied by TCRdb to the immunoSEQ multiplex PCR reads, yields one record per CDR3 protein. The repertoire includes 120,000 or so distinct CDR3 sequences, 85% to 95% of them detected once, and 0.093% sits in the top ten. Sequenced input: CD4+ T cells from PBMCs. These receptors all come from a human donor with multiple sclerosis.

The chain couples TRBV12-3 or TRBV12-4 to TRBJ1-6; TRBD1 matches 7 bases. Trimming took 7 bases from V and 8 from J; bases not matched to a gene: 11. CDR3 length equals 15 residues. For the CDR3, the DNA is TGTGCCAGCACCAGCGGGGGACAGCCCTATTCACCCCTCCACTTT. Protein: CASTSGGQPYSPLHF.

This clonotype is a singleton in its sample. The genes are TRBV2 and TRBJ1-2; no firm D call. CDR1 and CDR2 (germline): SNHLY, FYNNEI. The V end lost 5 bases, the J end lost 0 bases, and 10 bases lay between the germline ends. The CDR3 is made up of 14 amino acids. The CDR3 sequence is CASSYERANYGYTF. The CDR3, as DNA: TGTGCCAGCAGTTACGAGCGAGCTAACTATGGCTACACCTTC.

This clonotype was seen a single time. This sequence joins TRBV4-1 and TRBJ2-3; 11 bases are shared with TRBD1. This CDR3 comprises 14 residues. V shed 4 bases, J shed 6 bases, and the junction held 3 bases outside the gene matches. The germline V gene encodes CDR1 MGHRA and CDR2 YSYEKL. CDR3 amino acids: CASSPGQGADTQYF. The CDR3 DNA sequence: TGCGCCAGCAGCCCTGGACAGGGGGCTGATACGCAGTATTTT.

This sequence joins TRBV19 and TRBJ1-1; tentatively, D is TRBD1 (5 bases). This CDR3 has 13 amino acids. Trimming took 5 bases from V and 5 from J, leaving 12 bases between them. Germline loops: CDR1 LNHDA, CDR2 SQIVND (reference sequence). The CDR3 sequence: CASSSSRETEAFF. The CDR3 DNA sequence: TGTGCCAGTAGTTCCAGCAGGGAGACTGAAGCTTTCTTT.